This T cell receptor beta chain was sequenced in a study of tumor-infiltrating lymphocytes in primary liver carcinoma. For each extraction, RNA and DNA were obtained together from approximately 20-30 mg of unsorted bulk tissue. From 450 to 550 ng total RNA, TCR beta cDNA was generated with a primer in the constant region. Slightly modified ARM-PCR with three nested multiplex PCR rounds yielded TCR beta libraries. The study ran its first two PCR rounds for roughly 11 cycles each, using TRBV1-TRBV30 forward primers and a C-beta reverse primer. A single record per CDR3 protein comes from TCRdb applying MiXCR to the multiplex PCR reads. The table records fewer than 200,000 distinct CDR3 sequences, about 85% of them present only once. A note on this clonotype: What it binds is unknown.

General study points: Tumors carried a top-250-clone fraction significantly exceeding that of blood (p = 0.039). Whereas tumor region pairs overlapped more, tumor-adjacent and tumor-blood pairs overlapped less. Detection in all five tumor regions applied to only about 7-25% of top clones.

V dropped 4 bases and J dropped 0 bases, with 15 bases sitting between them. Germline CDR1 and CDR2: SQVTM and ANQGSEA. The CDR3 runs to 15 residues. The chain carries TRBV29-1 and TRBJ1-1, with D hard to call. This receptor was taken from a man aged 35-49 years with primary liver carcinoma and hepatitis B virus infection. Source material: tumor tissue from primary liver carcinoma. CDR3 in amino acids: CSVGVGWAMNTEAFF. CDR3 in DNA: TGCAGCGTTGGAGTGGGGTGGGCTATGAACACTGAAGCTTTCTTT.